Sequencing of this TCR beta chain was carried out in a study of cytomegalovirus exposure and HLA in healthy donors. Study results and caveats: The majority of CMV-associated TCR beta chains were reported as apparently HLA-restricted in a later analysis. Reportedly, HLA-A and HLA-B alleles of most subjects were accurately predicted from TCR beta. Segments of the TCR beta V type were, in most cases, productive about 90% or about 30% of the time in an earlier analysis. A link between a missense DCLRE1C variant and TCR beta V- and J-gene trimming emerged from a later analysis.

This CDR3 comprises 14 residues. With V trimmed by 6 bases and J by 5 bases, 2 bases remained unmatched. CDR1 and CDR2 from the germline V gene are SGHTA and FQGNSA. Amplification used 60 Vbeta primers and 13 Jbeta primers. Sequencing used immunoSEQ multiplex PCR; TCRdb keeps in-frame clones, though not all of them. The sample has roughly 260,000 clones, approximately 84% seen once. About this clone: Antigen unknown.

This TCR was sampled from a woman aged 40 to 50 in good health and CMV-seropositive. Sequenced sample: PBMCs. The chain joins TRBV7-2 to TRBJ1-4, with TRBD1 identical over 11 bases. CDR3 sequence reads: CASSRDRGNEKLFF. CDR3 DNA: TGTGCCAGCAGTCGGGACAGGGGGAATGAAAAACTGTTTTTT.